This T cell receptor (beta chain) was recovered during a study of OX40 agonist ivuxolimab in advanced cancers. With regard to the full study: The costimulatory receptor OX40 (CD134) was targeted by ivuxolimab, a fully human IgG2 agonistic monoclonal antibody. The purpose of peripheral TCRbeta sequencing was to test whether ivuxolimab changed TCR sequence diversity and led to clonal T-cell expansion. Patients were allowed to have had prior anti-PD-1, anti-PD-L1 or anti-CTLA-4 therapy, and approximately 40% of the dose-escalation patients had been treated with checkpoint inhibitors. Intravenous ivuxolimab was administered to patients every 2 weeks at six dose levels: 0.01, 0.1, 0.3, 1.5, 3 and 10 mg/kg. The paper reports the monotherapy dose-escalation portion (N ≈ 50 patients) of the phase I ivuxolimab trial. In the dose-escalation cohort, roughly 82% of patients were male, and the mean age was around 65 years with a range of roughly 20 to 80. Three dose-escalation patients achieved partial responses, one with hepatocellular carcinoma and two with cutaneous melanoma. Among the roughly 54 dose-escalation patients, around 19 had hepatocellular carcinoma, some 15 melanoma, 9 renal cell carcinoma and 9 head and neck cancer. The paper's findings and limits, for the study overall: Low levels of normalized T-cell clonal expansion were also seen in some patients who did not respond. The antigen specificity of the peripheral T cells that underwent clonal expansion was not determined. After ivuxolimab, more expanded clones were found on average in CD8+ T cells than in CD4+ T cells. In the 0.1-3.0 mg/kg groups, partial responders were among the patients with the lowest normalized peripheral clonal expansion, particularly in CD8+ T cells. At doses of 0.1 to 3.0 mg/kg, clonal expansion of both CD4+ and CD8+ T cells in blood was seen between baseline and week 6.

Inclusive of the bounding cysteine and phenylalanine, the CDR3 is 12 residues long. Just CDR3 DNA is preserved here, 36 bases in frame from base 1. According to the germline V gene, CDR1 reads SQVTM and CDR2 reads ANQGSEA. V and J lose 8 bases and 5 bases, and a span of 15 bases separates them. Patients with autoimmune disease history or receiving systemic immunosuppression were excluded from the trial. Peripheral blood for TCR sequencing was collected from all dose cohorts at baseline, on cycle 4 day 1, and on cycle 7 day 1. The samples were drawn from a first-in-human, open-label, multicenter phase I dose-escalation trial of ivuxolimab. The trial enrolled adults with locally advanced or metastatic head and neck squamous cell, hepatocellular, melanoma or renal cell carcinoma. Before TCR sequencing, CD4+ T cells and CD8+ T cells were sorted from peripheral blood as separate populations. For sequencing of the TCRbeta CDR3 region, genomic DNA was extracted from the sorted cells. TCRbeta CDR3 regions were sequenced using the immunoSEQ Assay. The table comes from immuneACCESS by way of TCRdb, which keeps in-frame sequences with V and J called. Part of the clones is missing from these tables; in studies checked, under half for an unresolved V gene and the rest for unknown reasons. The sample data list more than 90,000 clones, and approximately 80% of these were observed just once. Of the sample, approximately 5% is held by the ten largest clones.

As regards this clone: Its recognized antigen is unknown. No clone much larger than this one lies a single base away; base qualities are absent.

This sample comprised CD4+ or CD8+ T cells sorted from blood, obtained in a trial of the OX40 agonist ivuxolimab. The source is an adult with an advanced solid tumor such as melanoma, head and neck, liver or kidney cancer. The rearrangement joined TRBV29-1 to TRBJ2-5, and the D gene may be TRBD2, 6 bases matching. The CDR3 corresponds to CSSGGGRETQYF. The DNA sequence follows: TGCAGCTCCGGCGGAGGGAGGGAGACCCAGTACTTC.